Shown below are 11 T cell receptor beta chains from a single sample sequenced in a study of blood T cell repertoires in COVID-19. Clones were read by immunoSEQ multiplex PCR, and TCRdb kept only the in-frame ones, dropping some. This sample yields around 300,000 clones, of which approximately 84% are seen a single time; about 2.2% belongs to the top ten. Source material: peripheral blood. These receptors came from a woman under 40 who had recovered from COVID-19.

The rearrangement uses TRBV5-5 and TRBJ2-4; possible D gene TRBD1, 5 bases. There are 12 residues in the CDR3. V lost 4 bases and J 7 bases, leaving 9 bases between the germline ends. Germline values: CDR1 SGHKS, CDR2 YYEKEE (reference sequence). CDR3 loop: CASSPDSNIQYF. The CDR3 DNA is TGTGCCAGCAGCCCTGACAGTAACATTCAGTACTTC.

The chain links TRBV25-1 to TRBJ2-5; 8 nucleotides agree with TRBD2. Germline-derived CDR1 and CDR2 are MGHDK and SYGVNS. The CDR3 totals 14 residues. V shed 4 bases and J 6 bases; nucleotides not matched to a gene: 7. CDR3 nucleotide sequence: TGTGCCAGCAGTGTCCCGGGGGGGGCGAAGACCCAGTACTTC. This gives the protein CASSVPGGAKTQYF.

This chain links TRBV18 with TRBJ2-7; 7 bases match TRBD1. CDR1 and CDR2 (germline): KGHSH, LQKENI. V shed 6 bases, J shed 2 bases, and the junction held 10 bases outside the gene matches. The CDR3 extends over 15 amino acids. The CDR3 coding sequence is TGTGCCAGCTCCGACCTAGGGACAGAGACCTACGAGCAGTACTTC. Its translation is CASSDLGTETYEQYF.

This chain uses TRBV5-1 with TRBJ2-3; 14 nucleotides match TRBD2. Germline CDR1 reads SGHRS; CDR2 reads YFSETQ. CDR3 size: 17 residues. Trimming cost V 4 bases and J 3 bases; bases outside gene matches: 7. The CDR3 region is CASSERGTSGRTDTQYF. DNA of the CDR3: TGCGCCAGCAGCGAACGAGGGACTAGCGGGAGAACAGATACGCAGTATTTT.

In its sample, this clone was seen once. The chain recombines TRBV6-5 with TRBJ2-7, with TRBD1 identical over 7 bases. The V gene's germline CDR1 is MNHEY and CDR2 SVGAGI. V shed 5 bases, J shed 9 bases, and the junction held 4 bases outside the gene matches. The CDR3 runs 11 residues. CDR3 protein: CASSNAGGQYF. For the CDR3, the DNA is TGTGCCAGCAGTAACGCAGGGGGGCAGTACTTC.

J is TRBJ2-7 and V is TRBV27; 12 bases are a match to TRBD2. CDR1 MNHEY and CDR2 SMNVEV come from the germline V gene (reference sequence). The CDR3 consists of 16 residues. After removal of 7 bases from V and 3 bases from J, the junction contained 10 bases not matched to a gene. CDR3: CASTGLAGGRSYEQYF. In DNA, the CDR3 is TGTGCCAGCACGGGACTAGCGGGTGGGCGTAGCTACGAGCAGTACTTC.

V is TRBV18 and J is TRBJ2-3, with D tentatively TRBD2 (6 bases). The germline CDR1 and CDR2 sequences are KGHSH and LQKENI. This CDR3 has 15 amino acids. The germline V and J ends were trimmed by 3 bases and 1 base, with 11 bases remaining between them. CDR3 protein: CASSPGQRGTDTQYF. Written as DNA, the CDR3 is TGTGCCAGCTCACCCGGCCAGCGGGGCACAGATACGCAGTATTTT.

This sequence joins TRBV23-1 and TRBJ2-7; the D gene is possibly TRBD1 (6 bases). TRBV23-1 is labeled an ORF, and its function is uncertain. The CDR3 has 13 amino acids. Trimming left V 4 bases short and J 2 bases short, with 9 bases between. The CDR3 protein is CASSRGQTYEQYF. The DNA for the CDR3 is TGCGCCAGCAGTCGGGGACAAACCTACGAGCAGTACTTC.

The chain has TRBV6-6 and TRBJ1-1; no clear D. V was clipped by 7 bases and J by 1 base, with 16 bases between them. From germline, CDR1 is MNHNY and CDR2 SVGAGI (reference sequence). The CDR3 sequence is 15 residues long. The CDR3 is CASTRRLTSNTEAFF. In DNA form, the CDR3 reads TGTGCCAGCACCCGACGCCTGACATCGAACACTGAAGCTTTCTTT.

This sequence joins TRBV13 and TRBJ2-2, with 7 bases that match TRBD1. This CDR3 has 13 amino acids. From germline, CDR1 is PRHDT and CDR2 FYEKMQ (reference sequence). Trimming took 3 bases from V and 8 from J; bases not matched to a gene: 3. CDR3 nucleotides: TGTGCCAGCAGCTTCGAGGGGGCTGGGGAGCTGTTTTTT. Protein: CASSFEGAGELFF.

The chain uses TRBV5-1 and TRBJ2-4; D possibly corresponds to TRBD1 (6 bases). In germline, CDR1 is SGHRS, CDR2 YFSETQ. Trimming cost V 4 bases and J 7 bases, with 12 bases left between them. There are 13 residues in the CDR3. The CDR3, as DNA: TGCGCCAGCAGCCCCGGACAGAAGAACATTCAGTACTTC. This gives the protein CASSPGQKNIQYF.